This T cell receptor (beta chain) was identified in a study of T cell repertoires in cytomegalovirus infection. As for the study in general: It can be stated that public TCR beta signatures indicated CMV infection as well as a matching HLA type.

This clonotype was found a few times. Its antigen is still unknown. V lost 0 bases, J lost 6 bases, and 9 bases lay in between. This CDR3 contains 13 residues. Germline-derived CDR1 and CDR2 are SQVTM and ANQGSEA. Each CDR3 protein is one row after TCRdb ran MiXCR on the reads. In the table there are about 180,000 distinct CDR3 sequences, approximately 14% of which are singletons. General study results and limits: The cumulative frequency of public TCR beta families identified carriers of CMV plus the relevant HLA. HLA-C-restricted CMV clonotypes gave the most frequent clonotype in two of eight donors.

The chain has TRBV29-1 and TRBJ1-5; D is undetermined. This TCR derives from a human donor in good health (CMV status not recorded). Some clones in this sample may be carry-over from other donors' samples. Sample: PBMCs. In nucleotides, the CDR3 is TGCAGCGTTGAAGAGGGTAACGGTCAGCCCCAGCATTTT. It translates to CSVEEGNGQPQHF.